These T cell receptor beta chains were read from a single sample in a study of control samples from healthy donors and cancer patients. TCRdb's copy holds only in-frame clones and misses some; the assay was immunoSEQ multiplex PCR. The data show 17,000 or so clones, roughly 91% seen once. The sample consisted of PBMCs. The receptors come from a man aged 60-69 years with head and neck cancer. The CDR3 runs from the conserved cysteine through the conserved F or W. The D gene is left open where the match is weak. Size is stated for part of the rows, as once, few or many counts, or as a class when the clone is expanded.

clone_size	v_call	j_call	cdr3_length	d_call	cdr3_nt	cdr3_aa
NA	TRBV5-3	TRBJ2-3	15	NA	TGTGCCAGAAGCCCCCAGGGTCCTGACACAGATACGCAGTATTTT	CARSPQGPDTDTQYF
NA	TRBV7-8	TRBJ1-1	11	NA	TGTGCCAGCAGCTTAGGGGGATCCGCTTTCTTT	CASSLGGSAFF
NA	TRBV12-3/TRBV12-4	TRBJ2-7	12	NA	TGTGCCAGCAGCTCCGGACAGTTCGAGCAGTACTTC	CASSSGQFEQYF
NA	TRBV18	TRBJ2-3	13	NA	TGTGCCAGCTCTAACGGAGGCACAGATACGCAGTATTTT	CASSNGGTDTQYF
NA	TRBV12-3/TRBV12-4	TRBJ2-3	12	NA	TGTGCCAGCTCCACGGCGGGGGATACGCAGTATTTT	CASSTAGDTQYF
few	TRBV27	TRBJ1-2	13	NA	TGTGCCAGCAGTTTACGAGGGCTGGTTGGCTACACCTTC	CASSLRGLVGYTF
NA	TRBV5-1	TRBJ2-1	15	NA	TGCGCCAGCAGCCGGGGACAGCGAAGGGAGGATGAGCAGTTCTTC	CASSRGQRREDEQFF
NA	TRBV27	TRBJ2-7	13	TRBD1	TGTGCCAGCAGTTTGGGACAGGGTAGAAGGCAGTACTTC	CASSLGQGRRQYF
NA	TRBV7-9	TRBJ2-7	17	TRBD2	TGTGCCAGCAGCCCCCGTCCGGGACTAGCGGGGGGCTACGAGCAGTACTTC	CASSPRPGLAGGYEQYF
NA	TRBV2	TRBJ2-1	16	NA	TGTGCCAGCAGTGAATCGGGCTTGAGCTCCTACAATGAGCAGTTCTTC	CASSESGLSSYNEQFF
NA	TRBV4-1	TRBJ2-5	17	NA	TGCGCCAGCAGCCAAGACCCGCGGGGCGGGTCCCAAGAGACCCAGTACTTC	CASSQDPRGGSQETQYF
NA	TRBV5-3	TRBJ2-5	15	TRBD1	TGTGCCAGAAGCTCCCGGGACAGGGGGCTCGAGACCCAGTACTTC	CARSSRDRGLETQYF
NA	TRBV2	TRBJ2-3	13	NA	TGTGCCAGCAGTGGAGGGACTACAGATACGCAGTATTTT	CASSGGTTDTQYF
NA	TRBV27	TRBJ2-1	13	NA	TGTGCCAGCAGTTTATACGCCTACAATGAGCAGTTCTTC	CASSLYAYNEQFF
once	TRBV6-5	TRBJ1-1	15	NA	TGTGCCAGCACCCCGGGGGGGCTGAAATACACTGAAGCTTTCTTT	CASTPGGLKYTEAFF
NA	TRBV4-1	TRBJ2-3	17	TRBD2	TGCGCCAGCAGCCACCTTCTTGTGCGGGGGGTTTCAGATACGCAGTATTTT	CASSHLLVRGVSDTQYF
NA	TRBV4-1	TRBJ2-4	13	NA	TGCGCCAGCAGCCAGAGACAGAGAAACATTCAGTACTTC	CASSQRQRNIQYF